Below are 6 T cell receptor beta chains sequenced from a single sample in a study of human T cells and chemical hapten exposure. TCRdb independently ran MiXCR on the RACE reads; one entry per CDR3 protein. The repertoire holds approximately 60,000 distinct CDR3 sequences, with approximately 11% as singletons. Time point in this sample: patch test 3, about 24 weeks after DPC sensitization. Regarding treatment: therapeutic diphenylcyclopropenone sensitization with weekly scalp DPC. The source material was whole blood, sampled in connection with sensitization to the hapten diphenylcyclopropenone (DPC). The receptors shown here come from a woman in her twenties or thirties with alopecia areata. Some clones in this sample may be carry-over from other donors' samples.

This clonotype was detected ten times or more. The chain joins TRBV7-2 to TRBJ1-4, with D perhaps TRBD1 (5 bases). The CDR3 runs 19 residues. The germline V gene encodes CDR1 SGHTA and CDR2 FQGNSA. Trimming took off 2 bases at V and 2 bases at J, with 21 bases between the two ends. CDR3 DNA sequence: TGTGCCAGCAGCTTAAGAGGGCAGGGAGGACTATGGACTAATGAAAAACTGTTTTTT. This translates into CASSLRGQGGLWTNEKLFF.

This clonotype was counted only a few times. CDR3 coding DNA: TGTGCCAGCAGCCAAGGGTCTGGGGCCAACGTCCTGACTTTC. This encodes CASSQGSGANVLTF. The genes are TRBV3-1 and TRBJ2-6; D remains unclear. The CDR3 loop spans 14 amino acids. V was cut by 1 base and J by 1 base, with 2 bases left in between. Germline V gene lookup returns CDR1 LGHDT and CDR2 YNNKEL (reference sequence).

This clonotype was observed a few times. V and J are TRBV7-2 and TRBJ2-2; D is undetermined. The CDR3 is made up of 13 amino acids. Trimming pared 5 bases from V and 6 bases from J, leaving 10 bases between. Germline V gene data show CDR1 as SGHTA and CDR2 as FQGNSA. The CDR3 sequence: CASSPMMAGELFF. The CDR3 coding sequence is TGTGCCAGCAGCCCGATGATGGCCGGGGAGCTGTTTTTT.

In this sample, this clonotype turned up many times. The CDR3 here is CASSFGTTNTGELFF. The CDR3 coding sequence is TGTGCCAGCAGCTTCGGGACGACGAACACCGGGGAGCTGTTTTTT. The rearrangement joins TRBV11-3 to TRBJ2-2; the D gene could be TRBD1 or TRBD2 (5 bases each). CDR1 is SGHNT, CDR2 YENEEA, per germline. The CDR3 spans 15 residues. V lost 3 bases and J lost 0, with 8 bases in between.

This clonotype was observed many times. This rearrangement joins TRBV20-1 to TRBJ1-4; maybe TRBD1 (6 bases). This CDR3 comprises 13 residues. V lost 4 bases and J lost 5, with 11 bases in between. Germline CDR1 is DFQATT and CDR2 is SNEGSKA (reference sequence). The CDR3 loop is CSANRDYNEKLFF. Here the CDR3 DNA reads TGCAGTGCTAACAGGGACTACAATGAAAAACTGTTTTTT.

This clonotype was counted many times. The chain carries TRBV30 and TRBJ1-5; tentatively, D is TRBD1 (5 bases). Trimming removed 0 bases from V and 8 bases from J, with 17 bases in between. Germline CDR1 and CDR2: GTSNPN and SVGIG (reference sequence). The CDR3 spans 15 residues. The CDR3 DNA is TGTGCCTGGAGTGTACAGACGGCAGGGAGAAAGCCCCAGCATTTT. Its protein product is CAWSVQTAGRKPQHF.